Listed below are T cell receptor beta chains from one sample, sequenced in a study of cytomegalovirus exposure and HLA in healthy donors. Assay used: immunoSEQ multiplex PCR; TCRdb lists only in-frame clones, some missing. The table records under 150,000 clones, approximately 84% of them present only once. The sequenced material came from PBMCs. The receptors shown here come from a middle-aged woman in good health and CMV-seronegative. Each CDR3 is given with its conserved first and last residue. The D gene is left open where the match is weak. Where a row states a size, it is once, few, many or the class of an expanded clone; other rows omit it.

TRBV10-3	.	few	TRBJ2-5	CAISDTRKETQYF	TGTGCCATCAGTGATACGAGAAAAGAGACCCAGTACTTC
TRBV19	.	.	TRBJ2-3	CASSIALLTDTQYF	TGTGCCAGTAGTATAGCGCTACTCACAGATACGCAGTATTTT
TRBV19	TRBD2	.	TRBJ2-1	CASSIERGGSGSEQFF	TGTGCCAGTAGTATAGAACGGGGGGGGAGTGGGAGTGAGCAGTTCTTC
TRBV5-6	.	few	TRBJ2-5	CASSLFRETQYF	TGTGCCAGCAGCTTGTTTCGTGAGACCCAGTACTTC
TRBV5-1	TRBD2	.	TRBJ2-7	CASSRGLAGEAYEQYF	TGCGCCAGCAGCAGAGGACTAGCGGGAGAGGCCTACGAGCAGTACTTC
TRBV6-6	.	.	TRBJ2-7	CASSPAAPSEQYF	TGTGCCAGCAGTCCGGCGGCTCCTTCTGAGCAGTACTTC
TRBV2	.	.	TRBJ2-1	CASSGQGLNEQFF	TGTGCCAGCAGTGGGCAGGGGTTAAATGAGCAGTTCTTC
TRBV11-2	.	.	TRBJ2-1	CASTRGAEQFF	TGTGCCAGCACCCGGGGGGCTGAGCAGTTCTTC
TRBV29-1	.	few	TRBJ2-7	CSVVQGAYEQYF	TGCAGCGTTGTACAGGGCGCCTACGAGCAGTACTTC
TRBV9	.	.	TRBJ1-1	CASSLSGGWNTEAFF	TGTGCCAGCAGCCTTAGCGGGGGATGGAACACTGAAGCTTTCTTT
TRBV14	.	few	TRBJ2-5	CASSHAGEWTQYF	TGTGCCAGCAGCCACGCAGGGGAGTGGACCCAGTACTTC
TRBV19	.	.	TRBJ1-2	CACRGGFYGYTF	TGTGCCTGCCGGGGGGGATTCTATGGCTACACCTTC
TRBV11-2	.	few	TRBJ1-2	CASSQGAGGVYGYTF	TGTGCCAGCAGCCAAGGTGCAGGAGGGGTTTATGGCTACACCTTC
TRBV19	TRBD2	.	TRBJ2-7	CASTPSGGSSYEQYF	TGTGCCAGTACCCCTAGCGGGGGGAGTTCTTACGAGCAGTACTTC
TRBV28	TRBD1	.	TRBJ1-2	CASSPPGTGLRGYTF	TGTGCCAGCAGCCCACCGGGGACAGGCCTAAGGGGCTACACCTTC
TRBV21-1	.	.	TRBJ2-7	CASSKGKRTNAPIYEQYF	TGTGCCAGCAGCAAAGGAAAAAGGACAAACGCACCGATCTACGAGCAGTACTTC
TRBV7-2	TRBD1	few	TRBJ1-6	CASSLGQGPYNSPLHF	TGTGCCAGCAGCTTGGGACAGGGGCCCTATAATTCACCCCTCCACTTT
TRBV5-1	TRBD2	.	TRBJ2-5	CASSSGGIEETQYF	TGCGCCAGCAGTAGCGGGGGCATTGAAGAGACCCAGTACTTC
TRBV6-1	TRBD1	.	TRBJ1-4	CASSDEGASNEKLFF	TGTGCCAGCAGTGATGAGGGGGCCTCTAATGAAAAACTGTTTTTT
TRBV19	.	few	TRBJ1-5	CASSYGGASNQPQHF	TGTGCCAGTAGTTATGGGGGCGCGAGCAATCAGCCCCAGCATTTT
TRBV19	TRBD1	.	TRBJ2-2	CASRLGQGFTGELFF	TGTGCCAGTAGATTGGGACAGGGATTCACCGGGGAGCTGTTTTTT
TRBV28	.	.	TRBJ2-1	CASSQITKQGNEQFF	TGTGCCAGCAGTCAGATAACAAAACAGGGTAATGAGCAGTTCTTC
TRBV7-9	.	.	TRBJ2-1	CATLVRTDLRDEQFF	TGTGCCACCCTCGTCAGGACAGACCTACGGGATGAGCAGTTCTTC
TRBV10-3	TRBD1	once	TRBJ2-2	CAIRTGTGPQADTGELFF	TGTGCCATCCGTACCGGGACAGGGCCACAAGCGGACACCGGGGAGCTGTTTTTT
TRBV29-1	.	few	TRBJ2-1	CSASTQGEQFF	TGCAGCGCGTCCACACAGGGTGAGCAGTTCTTC
TRBV7-9	.	.	TRBJ2-2	CASSPGTGTGELFF	TGTGCCAGCAGCCCCGGGACTGGGACCGGGGAGCTGTTTTTT
TRBV11-2	.	.	TRBJ1-6	CASSFGQGSSPLHF	TGTGCCAGCAGCTTCGGCCAGGGGAGTTCACCCCTCCACTTT
TRBV5-6	.	.	TRBJ2-4	CASSLKTVKNSQYF	TGTGCCAGCAGCTTGAAGACCGTTAAAAACAGTCAGTACTTC
TRBV7-3	.	.	TRBJ2-2	CASSLQQGQSGELFF	TGTGCCAGCAGCTTACAACAGGGTCAATCCGGGGAGCTGTTTTTT
TRBV29-1	TRBD2	.	TRBJ2-7	CSVEDAGENYEQYF	TGCAGCGTTGAAGATGCGGGGGAGAACTACGAGCAGTACTTC
TRBV7-2	TRBD1	.	TRBJ1-1	CASRRDRGRGTEAFF	TGTGCCAGCCGCCGGGACAGGGGGAGAGGAACCGAAGCTTTCTTT
TRBV20-1	.	.	TRBJ1-2	CSARTMHGYTF	TGCAGTGCTAGGACTATGCACGGCTACACCTTC
TRBV6-6	.	.	TRBJ1-5	CASSPTKPVAQPQHF	TGTGCCAGCAGTCCCACAAAACCAGTCGCACAGCCCCAGCATTTT
TRBV7-9	.	.	TRBJ2-5	CASSPPGRGEETQYF	TGTGCCAGCAGCCCCCCGGGGAGGGGGGAAGAGACCCAGTACTTC
TRBV2	.	few	TRBJ2-3	CASREGRDTQYF	TGTGCCAGCAGGGAAGGTCGAGATACGCAGTATTTT
TRBV18	.	.	TRBJ2-2	CASSPAEGSTGELFF	TGTGCCAGCTCACCTGCGGAGGGCTCCACCGGGGAGCTGTTTTTT
TRBV6-1	TRBD1	few	TRBJ2-7	CASRWDRASEQYF	TGTGCCAGCAGGTGGGACAGGGCTTCCGAGCAGTACTTC
TRBV28	TRBD1	.	TRBJ1-2	CASVGTDFYGYTF	TGTGCCAGCGTGGGGACAGACTTCTATGGCTACACCTTC
TRBV19	.	.	TRBJ1-3	CASTIGGADTIYF	TGTGCCAGTACCATTGGAGGGGCGGACACCATATATTTT
TRBV19	TRBD2	.	TRBJ2-5	CASSISSGGGETQYF	TGTGCCAGTAGTATTAGTAGCGGGGGGGGAGAGACCCAGTACTTC
TRBV7-6	.	few	TRBJ1-3	CASSLSVEASSGNTIYF	TGTGCCAGCAGCTTAAGCGTTGAGGCAAGCTCTGGAAACACCATATATTTT
TRBV6-6	.	.	TRBJ1-2	CASSSGDYGYTF	TGTGCCAGCAGTTCCGGAGACTATGGCTACACCTTC
TRBV20-1	.	.	TRBJ2-3	CSAPRGDTQYF	TGCAGTGCTCCGCGGGGAGATACGCAGTATTTT
TRBV10-3	.	.	TRBJ2-5	CAISERGQETQYF	TGTGCCATCAGTGAGCGGGGGCAAGAGACCCAGTACTTC
TRBV28	TRBD1	.	TRBJ2-5	CASSDTGTGPQETQYF	TGTGCCAGCAGCGATACTGGGACAGGGCCTCAAGAGACCCAGTACTTC
TRBV4-1	.	once	TRBJ2-5	CASSRAGETQYF	TGCGCCAGCAGCCGAGCCGGGGAGACCCAGTACTTC
TRBV2	TRBD1	.	TRBJ2-1	CAIRTGMINEQFF	TGTGCCATACGGACAGGGATGATAAATGAGCAGTTCTTC
TRBV2	TRBD1	few	TRBJ1-4	CASMEQGAGEKLFF	TGTGCCAGCATGGAACAGGGGGCCGGAGAAAAACTGTTTTTT
TRBV18	TRBD1	.	TRBJ2-5	CASSGSDRGEETQYF	TGTGCCAGCTCAGGATCGGACAGGGGGGAAGAGACCCAGTACTTC
TRBV18	.	.	TRBJ2-2	CASSPMKGLPVTGELFF	TGTGCCAGCTCACCGATGAAGGGGCTGCCGGTTACCGGGGAGCTGTTTTTT
TRBV19	.	.	TRBJ1-1	CASSIKNRVTEAFF	TGTGCCAGTAGTATAAAAAACAGGGTCACTGAAGCTTTCTTT
TRBV10-3	TRBD1	.	TRBJ1-2	CAISRQGHGYTF	TGTGCCATCAGCCGACAGGGGCATGGCTACACCTTC
TRBV2	TRBD2	.	TRBJ2-3	CATASGYTQYF	TGTGCCACCGCTAGCGGATATACGCAGTATTTT
TRBV28	TRBD2	.	TRBJ2-7	CASSLELAGSYEQYF	TGTGCCAGCAGTTTAGAACTAGCGGGATCCTACGAGCAGTACTTC
TRBV15	.	.	TRBJ1-2	CATSAGYGYTF	TGTGCCACCAGCGCAGGGTATGGCTACACCTTC
TRBV7-2	.	few	TRBJ1-1	CASSSQGSSTEAFF	TGTGCCAGCAGCTCACAGGGATCTAGCACTGAAGCTTTCTTT
TRBV19	.	once	TRBJ2-1	CASSGSTPYNEQFF	TGTGCCAGTAGTGGTAGTACCCCCTACAATGAGCAGTTCTTC